These T cell receptor beta chains were read from a single sample in a study of blood T cell repertoires in COVID-19. Using immunoSEQ multiplex PCR, the repertoire was profiled, and TCRdb retains in-frame clones only, with some absent. Seen here are about 210,000 clones, around 89% observed once, and the top ten hold approximately 1.7%. The material sequenced was peripheral blood. Source of these receptors: a man in his sixties or seventies with acute or convalescent COVID-19. CDR3s leave out the opening cysteine and the closing phenylalanine or tryptophan. Each record gives: J gene, V gene, CDR3 protein.

>TRBJ2-5|TRBV28
ASSLAGGPLETQY
>TRBJ1-5|TRBV18
ASSPQGQDNQPQH
>TRBJ1-2|TRBV25-1
ASSTVGFNYGYT
>TRBJ2-2|TRBV5-5
ASSFMAGSTGELF
>TRBJ1-2|TRBV28
ASSSPQDTNYGYT
>TRBJ2-7|TRBV10-3
AISNLRDSRY
>TRBJ2-7|TRBV18
ASSPPTTRYEQY
>TRBJ2-3|TRBV9
ASSVRAGTDTQY
>TRBJ1-1|TRBV27
ASSLDRNTEAF
>TRBJ2-1|TRBV3-1/TRBV3-2
ASSQEPWGGRHNEQF
>TRBJ1-4|TRBV7-9
ASSPGTGGLEKLF
>TRBJ2-2|TRBV5-1
ASSLGQGATGELF
>TRBJ2-7|TRBV19
ASSTWTGPHYEQY
>TRBJ1-1|TRBV6-1
ASSSIQGHPEAF
>TRBJ1-2|TRBV19
ASSIYFSSLNYGYT
>TRBJ2-1|TRBV28
ASSLSGTGLEAQF
>TRBJ1-6|TRBV14
ASSLGVSNSPLH
>TRBJ1-1|TRBV7-9
ASSHRGENTEAF
>TRBJ2-6|TRBV27
ASGPQDGANVLT
>TRBJ2-1|TRBV5-1
ASSPGPGLADNEQF
>TRBJ2-2|TRBV18
ASSPGLAGEELF
>TRBJ2-1|TRBV7-9
ASSLVPPPASGRNEQF